This TCR beta chain derives from a study of T-cell reconstitution after alpha-beta-depleted transplantation in children. General observations from the study: Fresh T-cell production supplied most of the T-cell counts and diversity seen one year after transplant. As was reported, about two months after transplant, alpha-beta T cells came from several hundred expanded graft clones.

With respect to this clonotype: Its antigen is currently unknown.

This CDR3 comprises 16 residues. The junction had 9 bases not matched to a gene; V was cut back by 3 bases and J by 7 bases. CDR1 and CDR2 from the germline V gene are SGDLS and YYNGEE. The TCRbeta library was prepared with unique molecular identifiers. Using its own MiXCR run on the PCR reads, TCRdb lists one record per CDR3 protein. Of more than 200,000 distinct CDR3 sequences in the sample, under 30% were seen once. The specimen was PBMCs, collected before TCRalphabeta/CD19-depleted stem cell transplant. The clonotype comes from a girl aged 2 to 9 with Fanconi anemia, due to receive a stem cell transplant. The rearrangement joins TRBV9 to TRBJ2-2; 10 nucleotides match TRBD2. In DNA form, the CDR3 reads TGTGCCAGCAGCGAGCCCCGGACTAGCGGCGGCGGGGAGCTGTTTTTT. Its translation is CASSEPRTSGGGELFF.